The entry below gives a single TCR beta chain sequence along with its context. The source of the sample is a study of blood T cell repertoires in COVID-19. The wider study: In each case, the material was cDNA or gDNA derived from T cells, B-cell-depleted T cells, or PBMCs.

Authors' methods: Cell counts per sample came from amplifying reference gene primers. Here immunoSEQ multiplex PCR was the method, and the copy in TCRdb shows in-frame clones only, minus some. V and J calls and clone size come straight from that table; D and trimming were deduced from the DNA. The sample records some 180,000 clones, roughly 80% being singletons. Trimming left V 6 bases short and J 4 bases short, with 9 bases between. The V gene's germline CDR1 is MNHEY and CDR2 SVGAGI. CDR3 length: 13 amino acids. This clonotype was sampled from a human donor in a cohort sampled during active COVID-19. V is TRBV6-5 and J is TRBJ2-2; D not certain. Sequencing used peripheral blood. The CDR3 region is CASRLSGTGELFF. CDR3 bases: TGTGCCAGCAGGTTGAGTGGCACCGGGGAGCTGTTTTTT.